This TCR beta chain was captured in a study of Tregs in tolerant kidney transplant recipients. Unstimulated Tregs (CD4+CD25+CD127-) and CD4+CD25- non-Tregs were sorted from PBMCs. CDR1 and CDR2 (germline): SQVTM, ANQGSEA. The CDR3 runs to 19 residues. With respect to this clone: Its antigen is unidentified. Germline and junction disagree at one end, which may indicate a read error.

Data came from immunoSEQ multiplex PCR; TCRdb stores just in-frame clones and leaves some out. The table has 90,000 or so clones, around nine tenths seen once. Study conclusions and caveats: Expanding Tregs on activated donor B cells appeared to best identify donor-specific TCRbeta clones. Findings come from small patient numbers and require larger validation. This study did not directly address biological reproducibility.

The V call is TRBV29-1, the J call TRBJ2-2; 7 bases agree with TRBD2. The TCR comes from a human donor in good health. The specimen sequenced was CD8+ T cells from blood. The CDR3 here is CSGGSGLADRNPNPRGAVF. The CDR3, as DNA: TGCAGCGGTGGGAGTGGGCTAGCGGATAGAAACCCAAACCCCCGGGGAGCTGTTTTT.